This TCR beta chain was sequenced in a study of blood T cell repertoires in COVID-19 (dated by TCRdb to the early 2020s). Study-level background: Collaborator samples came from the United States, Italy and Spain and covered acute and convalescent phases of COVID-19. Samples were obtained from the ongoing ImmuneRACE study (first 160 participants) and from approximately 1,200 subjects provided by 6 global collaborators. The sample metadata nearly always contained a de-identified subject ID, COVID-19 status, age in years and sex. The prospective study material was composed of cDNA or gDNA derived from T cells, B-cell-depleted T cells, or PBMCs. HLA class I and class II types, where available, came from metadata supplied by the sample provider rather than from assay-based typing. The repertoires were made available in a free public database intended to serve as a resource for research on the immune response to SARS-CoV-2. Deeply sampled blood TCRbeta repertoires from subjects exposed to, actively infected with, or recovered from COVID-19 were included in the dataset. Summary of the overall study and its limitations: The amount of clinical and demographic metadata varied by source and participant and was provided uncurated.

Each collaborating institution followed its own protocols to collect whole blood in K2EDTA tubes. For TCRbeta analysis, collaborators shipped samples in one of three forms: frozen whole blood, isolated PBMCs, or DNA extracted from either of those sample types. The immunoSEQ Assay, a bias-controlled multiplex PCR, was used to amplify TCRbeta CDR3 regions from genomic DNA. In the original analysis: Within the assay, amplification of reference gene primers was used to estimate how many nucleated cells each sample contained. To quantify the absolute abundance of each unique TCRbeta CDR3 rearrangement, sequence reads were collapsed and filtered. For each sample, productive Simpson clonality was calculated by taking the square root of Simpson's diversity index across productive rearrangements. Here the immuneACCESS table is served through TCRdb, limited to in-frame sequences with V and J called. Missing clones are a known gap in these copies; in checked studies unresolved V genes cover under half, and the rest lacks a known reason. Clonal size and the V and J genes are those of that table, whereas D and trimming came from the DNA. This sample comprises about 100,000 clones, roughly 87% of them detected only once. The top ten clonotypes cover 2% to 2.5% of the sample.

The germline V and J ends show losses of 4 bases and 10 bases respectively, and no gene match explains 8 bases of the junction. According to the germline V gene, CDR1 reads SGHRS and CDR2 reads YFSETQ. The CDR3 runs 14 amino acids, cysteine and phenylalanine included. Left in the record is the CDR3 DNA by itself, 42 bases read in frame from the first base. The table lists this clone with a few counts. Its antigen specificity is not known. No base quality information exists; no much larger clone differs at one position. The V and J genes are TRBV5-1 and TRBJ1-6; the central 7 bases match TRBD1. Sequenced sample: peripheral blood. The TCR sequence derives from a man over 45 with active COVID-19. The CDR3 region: CASSRQGEASPLHF. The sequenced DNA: TGCGCCAGCAGCAGACAGGGAGAAGCATCACCCCTCCACTTT.